The following is a T cell receptor beta chain sequence with its context. Original processing notes: From reference gene primer amplification, estimates of nucleated cell counts were derived. Using immunoSEQ multiplex PCR, the repertoire was profiled, and TCRdb retains in-frame clones only, with some absent. V, J and clone size were drawn from that table, and D and trimming were deduced from the DNA. The table records more than 95,000 clones, 70% to 90% of them present only once. These data are taken from a study of blood T cell repertoires in COVID-19. Across the study: T cells, B-cell-depleted T cells, or PBMCs provided the cDNA or gDNA that served as material.

Trimming pared 6 bases from V and 0 bases from J, leaving 12 bases between. There are 15 residues in the CDR3. The chain links TRBV23-1 to TRBJ1-5; no reliable D call. TRBV23-1 qualifies as an ORF whose function is uncertain. Sequencing input: peripheral blood. This TCR came from a woman in her forties or fifties with acute or convalescent COVID-19. CDR3 DNA sequence: TGCGCCAGCAGCCTAATGGTATTTAGCAATCAGCCCCAGCATTTT. This codes for CASSLMVFSNQPQHF.